These 17 T cell receptor beta chains were all obtained from the same sample, sequenced in a study of T-cell memory formation after mild COVID-19. TCRdb processed the 5' RACE reads anew with MiXCR; each CDR3 protein has one entry. The repertoire holds about 150,000 distinct CDR3 sequences, with about 5.7% as singletons. Sample: PBMCs or a T cell subset sorted from them (not recorded which). These receptors all stem from an adult woman who had mild COVID-19 (a few samples of this study predate the infection). Cell type and time point are not known.

There are many counts of this clonotype. This sequence joins TRBV4-3 and TRBJ1-5; no firm D call. Per germline, CDR1 LGHNA and CDR2 YSLEER. V was pared by 0 bases and J by 4 bases, with 4 bases between. There are 13 residues in the CDR3. This chain's CDR3 is CASSQEWNQPQHF. The DNA of the CDR3 is TGCGCCAGCAGCCAAGAATGGAATCAGCCCCAGCATTTT.

There are many counts of this clonotype. This chain joins TRBV12-3 or TRBV12-4 and TRBJ2-1; D unclear. This CDR3 has 15 amino acids. The V gene lost 7 bases and the J gene lost 5 bases, with 18 bases spanning the gap. CDR3 sequence reads: CASNLPKVIDNEQFF. CDR3 nucleotide sequence: TGTGCCAGCAATTTGCCGAAGGTGATCGACAATGAGCAGTTCTTC.

This chain uses TRBV4-2 with TRBJ1-2; 7 bases match TRBD1. J lost 4 bases, V lost 0 bases, and 5 bases had no gene match. The CDR3 is made up of 15 amino acids. CDR1 LGHNA and CDR2 YNFKEQ come from the germline V gene. The CDR3 sequence is CASSQDSRDSYGYTF. In nucleotides, the CDR3 is TGTGCCAGCAGCCAAGATAGTCGGGACAGCTATGGCTACACCTTC.

The rearrangement joins TRBV5-4 to TRBJ2-7; 7 bases are a match to TRBD1. Germline V lookup: CDR1 SGHNT, CDR2 YYREEE (reference sequence). V trimming: 4 bases; J trimming: 2 bases; junction bases outside the gene matches: 6. The CDR3 extends over 14 amino acids. The chain's CDR3 is CASSIPGQPYEQYF. The CDR3 DNA is TGTGCCAGCAGCATCCCGGGACAGCCCTACGAGCAGTACTTC.

In its sample, this clonotype was seen many times. The chain couples TRBV25-1 to TRBJ2-2; 8 bases are a match to TRBD1. The germline gives CDR1 MGHDK, CDR2 SYGVNS. This CDR3 has 19 residues. Trimming removed 1 base from V and 5 bases from J; junction bases left unmatched: 15. As DNA, the CDR3 is TGTGCCAGCAGTGAATTGGGACGGACAGGGCGAGATGGGACCGGGGAGCTGTTTTTT. It translates to CASSELGRTGRDGTGELFF.

This clonotype was recorded a few times. The genes are TRBV3-1 and TRBJ2-7; TRBD2 might be the D (6 bases). V lost 3 bases to trimming and J lost 2 bases, with 14 bases between them. The CDR3 has 15 residues. Germline V gene data show CDR1 as LGHDT and CDR2 as YNNKEL (reference sequence). The CDR3 sequence: CASSHKAGPPYEQYF. CDR3 in DNA: TGTGCCAGCAGCCATAAAGCGGGCCCCCCCTACGAGCAGTACTTC.

This chain connects TRBV24-1 to TRBJ2-1; TRBD2 matches at 14 bases. The J segment lost 10 bases and the V segment lost 3 bases, leaving 7 bases of the junction unmatched. There are 16 residues in the CDR3. CDR1 and CDR2 from the germline V gene are KGHDR and SFDVKD. The CDR3 nucleotides read TGTGCCACCAGTGATCGGACTAGCGGGGGGTCGCGGGAGCAGTTCTTC. This sequence encodes CATSDRTSGGSREQFF.

This clonotype was detected only a few times. The CDR3 loop reads CSARTSGRVNTGELFF. The CDR3 region has the DNA TGCAGTGCTAGGACTAGCGGGAGGGTGAACACCGGGGAGCTGTTTTTT. The genes are TRBV20-1 and TRBJ2-2; 14 nucleotides match TRBD2. The CDR3 runs 16 residues. V dropped 3 bases and J dropped 1; count of bases not matched to a gene: 1. Germline assignment: CDR1 DFQATT and CDR2 SNEGSKA (reference sequence).

This clonotype has at least ten counts. The chain carries TRBV4-2 and TRBJ2-7, with TRBD2 matching over 10 bases. The V gene end was trimmed by 5 bases and the J gene end by 0 bases; junction bases not matched to a gene: 1. The germline V gene encodes CDR1 LGHNA and CDR2 YNFKEQ. The CDR3 sequence is 14 residues long. The CDR3 reads CASSSSGSSYEQYF. The CDR3 DNA reads TGTGCCAGCAGCTCTAGCGGGAGCTCCTACGAGCAGTACTTC.

This clonotype was counted at least ten times. The rearrangement uses TRBV5-1 and TRBJ1-1; the match to TRBD1 covers 8 bases. V was pared by 2 bases and J by 0 bases, with 3 bases of the junction left unmatched. Germline loops: CDR1 SGHRS, CDR2 YFSETQ. The CDR3 totals 15 residues. Here the CDR3 DNA reads TGCGCCAGCAGCTTCGAGACAGGGGTGAACACTGAAGCTTTCTTT. This translates into CASSFETGVNTEAFF.

This clonotype has a handful of counts. V is TRBV11-2 and J is TRBJ1-1; D unresolved. The length of the CDR3 is 13 residues. Between the trimmed V and J ends, which lost 6 bases and 3 bases, there was a span of 11 bases. Germline V CDR1 and CDR2: SGHAT, FQNNGV. CDR3 residues: CASSRNRDTEAFF. Here the CDR3 DNA reads TGTGCCAGCAGTCGGAACCGGGACACTGAAGCTTTCTTT.

This clonotype was counted a few times. V and J are TRBV19 and TRBJ2-1; the match to TRBD2 covers 9 bases. Germline V lookup: CDR1 LNHDA, CDR2 SQIVND (reference sequence). Trimming cost V 5 bases and J 5 bases; bases outside gene matches: 10. The CDR3 runs to 16 residues. The chain's CDR3 is CASSPRVAGVHNEQFF. CDR3 DNA sequence: TGTGCCAGTAGTCCCAGGGTAGCGGGAGTCCACAATGAGCAGTTCTTC.

The table lists this clonotype with a few counts. The chain joins TRBV12-3 or TRBV12-4 to TRBJ2-3, with TRBD2 matching over 13 bases. The junction had 2 bases not matched to a gene; V was cut back by 2 bases and J by 0 bases. CDR3 length equals 17 residues. For the CDR3, the DNA is TGTGCCAGCAGTTTACTGGGACTAGCGGGGAGCACAGATACGCAGTATTTT. The encoded protein is CASSLLGLAGSTDTQYF.

This clonotype came up a few times. The gene calls are TRBV5-1 and TRBJ1-2, with 8 bases matching TRBD1. CDR1 and CDR2 (germline): SGHRS, YFSETQ. This CDR3 has 15 amino acids. Trimming removed 4 bases from V and 6 bases from J; junction bases left unmatched: 11. The CDR3 sequence: CASSPGAGTGHGYTF. CDR3 nucleotide sequence: TGCGCCAGCAGCCCCGGGGCCGGGACAGGACATGGCTACACCTTC. The entire variable domain, with the rest obtained from reference TRBV5-1 and TRBJ1-2, is as follows: KAGVTQTPRYLIKTRGQQVTLSCSPISGHRSVSWYQQTPGQGLQFLFEYFSETQRNKGNFPGRFSGRQFSNSRSEMNVSTLELGDSALYLCASSPGAGTGHGYTFGSGTRLTVV.

The table lists this clonotype with many counts. V usage is TRBV5-4 and J usage is TRBJ2-2, with D perhaps TRBD1 (5 bases). This CDR3 is 15 amino acids long. Germline CDR1 reads SGHNT; CDR2 reads YYREEE (reference sequence). With 3 bases removed from V and 1 base from J, the gap between germline ends came to 10 bases. CDR3 in amino acids: CASSSRQQNTGELFF. CDR3 bases: TGTGCCAGCAGCTCGAGACAGCAGAACACCGGGGAGCTGTTTTTT.

This clonotype was seen many times. The chain employs TRBV25-1 and TRBJ2-1; D may correspond to TRBD1 or TRBD2 (5 bases each). Germline loops: CDR1 MGHDK, CDR2 SYGVNS. CDR3 length: 14 residues. V was pared by 6 bases and J by 6 bases, with 15 bases between. The CDR3 sequence is CASSYTGTINEQFF. For the CDR3, the DNA is TGTGCCAGCAGCTATACCGGGACCATCAATGAGCAGTTCTTC.

The chain carries TRBV7-2 and TRBJ2-1, with D possibly matching TRBD2 (5 bases). CDR1 and CDR2 from the germline V gene are SGHTA and FQGNSA. With 3 bases removed from V and 6 bases from J, the gap between germline ends came to 15 bases. The CDR3 is 15 residues long. The DNA for the CDR3 is TGTGCCAGCAGCTTTGAGGGCGTACGCGGCAATGAGCAGTTCTTC. Its translation is CASSFEGVRGNEQFF.